This T cell receptor (beta chain) was identified during a study of high-grade serous ovarian cancer treatment subgroups. This table comes from immunoSEQ multiplex PCR, and its TCRdb copy is limited to in-frame clones, with some not included. The sample yields thousands of clones, roughly four fifths seen once. The tumor samples were collected prior to definitive surgery or chemotherapy. Concerning this clone itself: Its antigen is undetermined.

CDR3 length equals 14 residues. The germline V gene encodes CDR1 SGHAT and CDR2 FQDESV (reference sequence). V was cut by 4 bases and J by 4 bases, with 11 bases left in between. Study-level results: Different patients shared almost no repertoire; same-patient tumors shared roughly 0.1 to 0.8. Higher neoantigen levels went with greater TCR clonal relatedness.

This TCR derives from a human donor with high-grade serous ovarian cancer. The chain employs TRBV11-1 and TRBJ2-1; D remains unclear. The sequenced sample consisted of tumor tissue. As DNA, the CDR3 is TGTGCCAGCAGCTCTCGACTGTTATACAATGAGCAGTTCTTC. It translates to CASSSRLLYNEQFF.